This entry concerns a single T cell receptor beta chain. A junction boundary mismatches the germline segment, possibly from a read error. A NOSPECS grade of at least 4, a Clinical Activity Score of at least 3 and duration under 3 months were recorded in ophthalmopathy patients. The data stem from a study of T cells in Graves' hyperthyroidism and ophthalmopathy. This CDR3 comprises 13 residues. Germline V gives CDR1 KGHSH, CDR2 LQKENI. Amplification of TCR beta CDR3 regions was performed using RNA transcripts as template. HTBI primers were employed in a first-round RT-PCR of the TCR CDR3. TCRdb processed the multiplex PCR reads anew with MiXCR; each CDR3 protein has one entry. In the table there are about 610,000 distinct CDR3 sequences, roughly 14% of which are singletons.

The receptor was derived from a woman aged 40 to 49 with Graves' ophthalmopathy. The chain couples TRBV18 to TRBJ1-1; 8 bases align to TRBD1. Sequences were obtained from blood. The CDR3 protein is CASSPQGGGEAFF. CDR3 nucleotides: TGTGCCAGCTCCCCACAGGGGGGCGGTGAAGCTTTCTTT.